This T cell receptor beta chain comes out of a study of technical replicates of blood from a handful of donors. Repertoires were generated with immunoSEQ multiplex PCR, while TCRdb's copy carries only in-frame clones and drops some. Of approximately 93,000 clones listed, nearly 95% were seen once; the top ten hold around 0.25%. With 3 bases clipped from V and 6 bases from J, the junction kept 10 bases outside the gene matches. From germline, CDR1 is SGHVS and CDR2 FNYEAQ. This CDR3 is 16 amino acids long. Source material: T cells isolated from PBMCs. The chain couples TRBV7-6 to TRBJ2-1, with TRBD1 matching 8 bases. The origin of this receptor is a human donor in good health. The CDR3 reads CASSFEGGDRGNEQFF. DNA of the CDR3: TGTGCCAGCAGCTTTGAGGGGGGAGACAGGGGCAATGAGCAGTTCTTC.